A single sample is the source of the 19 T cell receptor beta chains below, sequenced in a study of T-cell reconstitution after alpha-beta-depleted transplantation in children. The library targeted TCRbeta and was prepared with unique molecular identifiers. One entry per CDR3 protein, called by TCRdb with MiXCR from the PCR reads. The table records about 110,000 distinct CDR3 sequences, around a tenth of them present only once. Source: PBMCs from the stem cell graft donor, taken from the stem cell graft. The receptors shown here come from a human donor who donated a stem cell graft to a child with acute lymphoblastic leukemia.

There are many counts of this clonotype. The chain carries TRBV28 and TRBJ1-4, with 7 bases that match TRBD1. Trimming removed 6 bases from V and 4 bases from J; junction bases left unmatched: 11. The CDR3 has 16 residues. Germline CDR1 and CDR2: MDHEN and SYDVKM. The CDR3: CASRPQGGGFNEKLFF. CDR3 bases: TGTGCCAGCAGGCCTCAAGGAGGGGGCTTTAATGAAAAACTGTTTTTT.

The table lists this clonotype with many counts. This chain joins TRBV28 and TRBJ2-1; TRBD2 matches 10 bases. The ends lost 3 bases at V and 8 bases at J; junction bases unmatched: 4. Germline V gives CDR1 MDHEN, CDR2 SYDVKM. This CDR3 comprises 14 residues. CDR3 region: CASSLGAGGDEQFF. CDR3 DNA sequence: TGTGCCAGCAGTTTGGGAGCGGGAGGGGATGAGCAGTTCTTC.

The CDR3: CASRTQGTGANVLTF. The CDR3 bases are TGCGCCAGCAGGACTCAGGGTACAGGGGCCAACGTCCTGACTTTC. The chain is built from TRBV5-1 and TRBJ2-6; the D gene is possibly TRBD1 (5 bases). V lost 5 bases, J lost 4 bases, and 13 bases lay in between. The CDR3 is 15 amino acids. The germline V gene encodes CDR1 SGHRS and CDR2 YFSETQ.

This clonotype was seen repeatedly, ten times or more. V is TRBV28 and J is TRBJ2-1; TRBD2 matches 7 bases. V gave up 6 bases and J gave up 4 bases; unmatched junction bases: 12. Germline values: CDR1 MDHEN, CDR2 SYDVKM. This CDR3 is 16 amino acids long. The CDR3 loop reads CASSSLGTTEYNEQFF. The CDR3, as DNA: TGTGCCAGCAGCTCGTTAGGGACTACCGAATACAATGAGCAGTTCTTC.

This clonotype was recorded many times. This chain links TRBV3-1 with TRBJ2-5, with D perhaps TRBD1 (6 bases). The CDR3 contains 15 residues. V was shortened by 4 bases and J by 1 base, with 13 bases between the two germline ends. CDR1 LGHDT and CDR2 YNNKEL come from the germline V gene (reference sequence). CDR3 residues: CASSRRQAFQETQYF. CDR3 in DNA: TGTGCCAGCAGCCGTCGACAGGCCTTCCAAGAGACCCAGTACTTC.

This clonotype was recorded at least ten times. For the CDR3, the DNA is TGTGCCAGCAGTCCGTCGACTCGTCCGCGGGAAAAACTGTTTTTT. Translating gives CASSPSTRPREKLFF. This chain uses TRBV6-1 with TRBJ1-4; no reliable D call. The V end lost 5 bases, the J end lost 8 bases, and 18 bases lay between the germline ends. Germline CDR1 and CDR2: MNHNS and SASEGT. The CDR3 extends over 15 amino acids.

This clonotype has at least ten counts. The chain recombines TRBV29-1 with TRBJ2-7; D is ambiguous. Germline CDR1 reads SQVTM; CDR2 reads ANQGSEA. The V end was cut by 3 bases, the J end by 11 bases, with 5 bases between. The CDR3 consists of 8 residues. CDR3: CSVDPEYF. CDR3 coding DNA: TGCAGCGTTGACCCAGAGTACTTC.

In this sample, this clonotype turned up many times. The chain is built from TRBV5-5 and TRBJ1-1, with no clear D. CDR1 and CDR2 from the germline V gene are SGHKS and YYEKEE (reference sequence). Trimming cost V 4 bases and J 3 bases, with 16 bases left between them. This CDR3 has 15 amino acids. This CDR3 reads CASSPGWFRDTEAFF. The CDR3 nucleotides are TGTGCCAGCAGCCCGGGGTGGTTTCGGGACACTGAAGCTTTCTTT.

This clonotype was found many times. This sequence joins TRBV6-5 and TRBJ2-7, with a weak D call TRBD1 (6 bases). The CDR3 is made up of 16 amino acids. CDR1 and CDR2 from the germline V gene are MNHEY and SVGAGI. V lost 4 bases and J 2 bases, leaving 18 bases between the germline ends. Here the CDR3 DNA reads TGTGCCAGCAGTTCCCTTGACAGGACGGAGGCCTACGAGCAGTACTTC. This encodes CASSSLDRTEAYEQYF.

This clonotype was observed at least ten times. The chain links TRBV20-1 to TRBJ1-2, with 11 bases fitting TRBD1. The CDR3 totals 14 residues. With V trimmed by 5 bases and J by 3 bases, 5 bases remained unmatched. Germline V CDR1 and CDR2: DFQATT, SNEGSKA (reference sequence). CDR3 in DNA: TGCAGTGCTCCCGGACAGGGGGCGGACTATGGCTACACCTTC. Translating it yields CSAPGQGADYGYTF.

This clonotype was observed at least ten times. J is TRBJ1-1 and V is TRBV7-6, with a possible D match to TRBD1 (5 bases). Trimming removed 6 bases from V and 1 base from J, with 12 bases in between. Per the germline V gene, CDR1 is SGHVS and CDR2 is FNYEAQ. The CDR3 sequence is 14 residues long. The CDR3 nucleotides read TGTGCCAGCAGTTCAGGGTTGAGGAACACTGAAGCTTTCTTT. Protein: CASSSGLRNTEAFF.

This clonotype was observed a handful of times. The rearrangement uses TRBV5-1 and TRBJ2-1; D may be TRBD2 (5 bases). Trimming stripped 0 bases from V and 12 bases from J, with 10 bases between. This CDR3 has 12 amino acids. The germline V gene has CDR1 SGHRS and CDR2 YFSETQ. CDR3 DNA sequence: TGCGCCAGCAGCTTGGTCGGGGAGTTGCAGTTCTTC. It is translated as CASSLVGELQFF.

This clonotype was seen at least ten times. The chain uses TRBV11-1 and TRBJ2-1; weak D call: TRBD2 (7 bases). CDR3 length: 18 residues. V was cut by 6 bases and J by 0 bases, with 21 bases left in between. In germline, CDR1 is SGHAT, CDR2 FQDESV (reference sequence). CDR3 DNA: TGTGCCAGCAGACAGGGAGCCGGGGGGAGGCGCTCCTACAATGAGCAGTTCTTC. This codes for CASRQGAGGRRSYNEQFF.

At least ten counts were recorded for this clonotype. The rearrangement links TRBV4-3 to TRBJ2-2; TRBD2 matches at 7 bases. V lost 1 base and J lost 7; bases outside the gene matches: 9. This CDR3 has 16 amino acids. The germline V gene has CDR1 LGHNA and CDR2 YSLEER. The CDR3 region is CASSQVMGGVVGELFF. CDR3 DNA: TGCGCCAGCAGCCAAGTTATGGGAGGGGTGGTCGGGGAGCTGTTTTTT.

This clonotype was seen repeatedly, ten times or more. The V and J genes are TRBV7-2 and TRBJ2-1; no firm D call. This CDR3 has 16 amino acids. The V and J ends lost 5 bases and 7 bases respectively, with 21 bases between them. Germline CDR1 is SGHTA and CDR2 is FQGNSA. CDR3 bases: TGTGCCAGCAGCGTGGGTCCAAAAGGGTCCAAGAATGAGCAGTTCTTC. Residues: CASSVGPKGSKNEQFF.

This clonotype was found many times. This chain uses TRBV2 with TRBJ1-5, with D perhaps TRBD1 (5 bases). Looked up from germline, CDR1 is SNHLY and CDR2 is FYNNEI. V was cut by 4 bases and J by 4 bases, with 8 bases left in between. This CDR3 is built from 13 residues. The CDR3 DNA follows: TGTGCCAGCAGTGGGGGGGGAAATCAGCCCCAGCATTTT. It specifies CASSGGGNQPQHF.

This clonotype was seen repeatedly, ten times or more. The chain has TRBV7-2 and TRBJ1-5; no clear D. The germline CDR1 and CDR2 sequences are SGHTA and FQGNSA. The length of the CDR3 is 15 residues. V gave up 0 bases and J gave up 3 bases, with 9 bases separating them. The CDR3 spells CASSLAGLVNQPQHF. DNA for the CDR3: TGTGCCAGCAGCTTAGCCGGTCTAGTCAATCAGCCCCAGCATTTT.

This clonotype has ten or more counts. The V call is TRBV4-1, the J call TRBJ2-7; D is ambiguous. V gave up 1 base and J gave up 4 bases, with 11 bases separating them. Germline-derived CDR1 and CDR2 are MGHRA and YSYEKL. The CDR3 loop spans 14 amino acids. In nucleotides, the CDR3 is TGCGCCAGCAGCCAAGCCCCCTCTACATACGAGCAGTACTTC. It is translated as CASSQAPSTYEQYF.

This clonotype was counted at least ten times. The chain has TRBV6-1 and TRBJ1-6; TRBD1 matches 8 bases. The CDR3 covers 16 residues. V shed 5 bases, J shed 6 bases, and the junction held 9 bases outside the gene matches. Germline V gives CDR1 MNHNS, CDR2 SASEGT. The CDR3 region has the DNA TGTGCCAGCAGTAAAACCGGGACAGGAGTTAATTCACCCCTCCACTTT. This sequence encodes CASSKTGTGVNSPLHF.